Sequencing of this TCR beta chain was carried out in a study of T cell responses to AZD1222 COVID-19 vaccine. Study-level information: Second-dose intervals near 4 or 12 weeks were combined.

Whole-study findings and limits: Nearly half of spike-specific TCRs reportedly target variant regions that are unmutated in the B.1.351 and B.1.1.7 variants. Spike-specific TCR breadth rose after two AZD1222 doses, and depth rose as well. Females outnumbered males among donors, who were mostly white British; clonal diversity was possibly underestimated.

Produced via immunoSEQ multiplex PCR; TCRdb's table is partial and in-frame only. The sample lists over 150,000 clones; about 92% were seen once. Germline CDR1 LNHDA, CDR2 SQIVND (reference sequence). The CDR3 consists of 12 residues. Trimming removed 3 bases at V and 8 bases at J, with 10 bases between. Details on this clone: Its specificity is unknown. Other DNA sequences in the same sample also yield this CDR3.

The genes are TRBV19 and TRBJ1-2; D is perhaps TRBD1 (5 bases). This TCR was recovered from an adult in good health. The material sequenced was peripheral blood, taken on day 0 of AZD1222 vaccination. CDR3 nucleotide sequence: TGTGCCAGTAGTATCGGGACGGGGGGCTACACCTTC. Protein product: CASSIGTGGYTF.